These T cell receptor beta chains were read from a single sample in a study of blood T cells in healthy people across ages. TCRdb redid the calling of the 5' RACE reads with MiXCR, one entry per CDR3 protein. The repertoire has 1 million or so distinct CDR3 sequences, over 35% of them found once; the top ten carry approximately 19%. Material: blood. The receptors were sampled from an older woman in good health. The CDR3 runs from the conserved cysteine through the conserved F or W. D genes are given only for firm matches. The size field is filled for only some rows; it gives once, few, many or a size class.

CDR3nt | CDR3aa | j_gene | v_gene | d_gene | abundance
TGTGCCAGCAGTGCGAGGATTGGGACAGGGGATGAGCAGTACTTC | CASSARIGTGDEQYF | TRBJ2-7 | TRBV2 | TRBD1 | NA
TGTGCCAGCAGCTTAGGGACTTACAATCAGCCCCAGCATTTT | CASSLGTYNQPQHF | TRBJ1-5 | TRBV11-2 | NA | NA
TGTGCCAGCAGCTTAGATCGAGCGGGAGTAGATACGCAGTATTTT | CASSLDRAGVDTQYF | TRBJ2-3 | TRBV7-2 | TRBD2 | NA
TGTGCCAGCAGTCCCCTGGGGACCTATGGCTACACCTTC | CASSPLGTYGYTF | TRBJ1-2 | TRBV12-3/TRBV12-4 | NA | NA
TGTGCCAGCGGCGGGGAGCAGTATTTT | CASGGEQYF | TRBJ2-3 | TRBV11-2 | NA | many
TGTGCCAGCAGCCCAAACCAGGGCAATGAGCAGTTCTTC | CASSPNQGNEQFF | TRBJ2-1 | TRBV12-3/TRBV12-4 | NA | NA
TGTGCCAGCAGCTTACCCGGGCCTCGCTCCTACAATGAGCAGTACTTC | CASSLPGPRSYNEQYF | TRBJ2-7 | TRBV7-9 | NA | NA
TGTGCCAGCTCCAGAGCCCCCAAGTCTCGCGGAAAGGGGGCTGTCCACGAGCAGTACTTC | CASSRAPKSRGKGAVHEQYF | TRBJ2-7 | TRBV12-3/TRBV12-4 | TRBD1 | few
TGCGCCAGCAGCAAGGGACAGGGGACCATCAATGAGCAGTTCTTC | CASSKGQGTINEQFF | TRBJ2-1 | TRBV5-1 | TRBD1 | few
TGTGCCAGCAGCCAGCTTTTGAACACTGAAGCTTTCTTT | CASSQLLNTEAFF | TRBJ1-1 | TRBV7-9 | NA | NA
TGTGCCAGCAGCGTAGCTAACAGGGGGTACAATGAGCAGTTCTTC | CASSVANRGYNEQFF | TRBJ2-1 | TRBV9 | TRBD1 | NA
TGCGTTGCTAGCCGGGACTCAGAGCAGTACTTC | CVASRDSEQYF | TRBJ2-4 | TRBV20-1 | NA | NA
TGTGCCAGCAGCTTAGGCCCTAGCTCCTACAATGAGCAGTTCTTC | CASSLGPSSYNEQFF | TRBJ2-1 | TRBV27 | NA | many
TGTGCCAGCAGCAAATCGGCTAGCGGAAGAGAGACCCAGTACTTC | CASSKSASGRETQYF | TRBJ2-5 | TRBV9 | TRBD2 | NA
TGTGCCAGCAGCGTAGCAAGAGATGGAAACACCATATATTTT | CASSVARDGNTIYF | TRBJ1-3 | TRBV7-9 | NA | NA
TGTGCCAGCAGTAGTCCTACCTCCCATTCACCCCTCCACTTT | CASSSPTSHSPLHF | TRBJ1-6 | TRBV25-1 | NA | NA
TGTGCCAGCAGCCAAACCTCCGGGACACTCTCCTACAATGAGCAGTTCTTC | CASSQTSGTLSYNEQFF | TRBJ2-1 | TRBV4-2 | NA | many
TGTGCCAGCAGTTACGAGGTTGGAGGGGTTCTTACAGATACGCAGTATTTT | CASSYEVGGVLTDTQYF | TRBJ2-3 | TRBV6-2/TRBV6-3 | NA | NA
TGTGCCAGCAGCCAAGGACAGGGGGCGCCCTCCTACGAGCAGTACTTC | CASSQGQGAPSYEQYF | TRBJ2-7 | TRBV4-2 | TRBD1 | few
TGTGCCAGCAGTACCTCAGGGGGAGGCAATCAGCCCCAGCATTTT | CASSTSGGGNQPQHF | TRBJ1-5 | TRBV28 | TRBD1 | few
TGTGCCAGCAGTTTTGGAAGTGCCAATGAGCAGTTCTTC | CASSFGSANEQFF | TRBJ2-1 | TRBV27 | NA | NA
TGCGCCAGCAGCCCCGGACTAGCGGGAGCCGACTACGAGCAGTACTTC | CASSPGLAGADYEQYF | TRBJ2-7 | TRBV5-1 | TRBD2 | NA
TGTGCCAGCAGCTCAGGGTCGGGACTTAACACAGATACGCAGTATTTT | CASSSGSGLNTDTQYF | TRBJ2-3 | TRBV7-2 | NA | many
TGTGCCAGCAGCTTGGGACTGACAGAAAAAAATGAAAAACTGTTTTTT | CASSLGLTEKNEKLFF | TRBJ1-4 | TRBV7-6 | NA | few
TGTGCCAGCAGCTTCGAACTAGCGGGAGCGTACTACGAGCAGTACTTC | CASSFELAGAYYEQYF | TRBJ2-7 | TRBV11-2 | TRBD2 | few
TGTGCCATCAGTGAGGGACAGGGCACCTACGAGCAGTACTTC | CAISEGQGTYEQYF | TRBJ2-7 | TRBV10-3 | TRBD1 | NA
TGTGCCAGCAGCCGCATAACCCCACTAGCGGGGGGAATTGGGTTCTTC | CASSRITPLAGGIGFF | TRBJ2-1 | TRBV7-2 | TRBD2 | NA
TGTGCCAGCAGTTACTCGAGCGGGAGGGCGTACAATGAGCAGTTCTTC | CASSYSSGRAYNEQFF | TRBJ2-1 | TRBV6-6 | TRBD2 | NA
TGTGCCAGCAGTTTGAACGGGAGAAGCGACACTGAAGCTTTCTTT | CASSLNGRSDTEAFF | TRBJ1-1 | TRBV12-3/TRBV12-4 | NA | NA
TGTGCCAGCAGCTTAGTCGTCTCGACTAGCGGGAGGGCCGGGCAGTTCTTC | CASSLVVSTSGRAGQFF | TRBJ2-1 | TRBV7-8 | TRBD2 | few
TGCAGTGCTAGAGATACCCCTCTAGCGCTAGCTACGCAGTATTTT | CSARDTPLALATQYF | TRBJ2-3 | TRBV20-1 | NA | once
TGTGCCAGCAGTTGTCAGGACAGCTACGAGCAGTACTTC | CASSCQDSYEQYF | TRBJ2-7 | TRBV12-3/TRBV12-4 | NA | NA
TGTGCCATCAGTGAGACGGAGGACAGGGCTCACGAGCAGTACTTC | CAISETEDRAHEQYF | TRBJ2-7 | TRBV10-3 | TRBD1 | NA
TGCAGTGCCGGGCTTACTAGCGGGATAATAGAGACCCAGTACTTC | CSAGLTSGIIETQYF | TRBJ2-5 | TRBV20-1 | TRBD2 | NA
TGCAGTGCTAGAGCCCCCGTCACCGGGGAGCTGTTTTTT | CSARAPVTGELFF | TRBJ2-2 | TRBV20-1 | NA | few
TGCAGCGTTGATGTTAAGGTAGCGCAGTATTTT | CSVDVKVAQYF | TRBJ2-3 | TRBV29-1 | NA | many
TGTGCCAGCACACCGTTAGTCGGGACAGGGGCCTACAATGAGCAGTTCTTC | CASTPLVGTGAYNEQFF | TRBJ2-1 | TRBV3-1 | TRBD1 | NA
TGCGCCAGCAGCTTGGTGAGAGGTCAGTCTGAAGCTTTCTTT | CASSLVRGQSEAFF | TRBJ1-1 | TRBV5-1 | NA | few
TGTGCCAGCAGTAAGGGGACAGGGGGTCGACAGCCCCAGCATTTT | CASSKGTGGRQPQHF | TRBJ1-5 | TRBV6-2/TRBV6-3 | TRBD1 | NA
TGTGCCAGCAGTTTAAGATTGGGGGCGCGAAGCACAGATACGCAGTATTTT | CASSLRLGARSTDTQYF | TRBJ2-3 | TRBV12-3/TRBV12-4 | NA | NA
TGTGCCAGCCGGCTAGCGGGAGGTCAACTAAAGAATGAGCAGTTCTTC | CASRLAGGQLKNEQFF | TRBJ2-1 | TRBV6-2/TRBV6-3 | TRBD2 | NA
TGTGCCAGCAGTTCAGACCGGGGGGTCTCCTACAATGAGCAGTACTTC | CASSSDRGVSYNEQYF | TRBJ2-7 | TRBV27 | TRBD2 | NA
TGCGCCAGCAGCTTGGCCGGACAGAGAGACTACGAGCAGTACTTC | CASSLAGQRDYEQYF | TRBJ2-7 | TRBV5-1 | NA | NA
TGTGCCACCTGTGACAGGGGCAATCAGCCCCAGCATTTT | CATCDRGNQPQHF | TRBJ1-5 | TRBV6-6 | TRBD1 | few